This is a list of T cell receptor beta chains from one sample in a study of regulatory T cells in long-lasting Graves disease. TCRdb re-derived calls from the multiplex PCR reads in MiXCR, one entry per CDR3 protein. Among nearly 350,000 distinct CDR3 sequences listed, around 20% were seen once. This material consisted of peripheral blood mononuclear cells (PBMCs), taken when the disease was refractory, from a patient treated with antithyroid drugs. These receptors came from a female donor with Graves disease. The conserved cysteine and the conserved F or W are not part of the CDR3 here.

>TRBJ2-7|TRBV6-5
ASSFASGGYSYEQY
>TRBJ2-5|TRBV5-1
ASSLATLAGGAETQY
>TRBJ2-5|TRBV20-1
SARENGLASETQY
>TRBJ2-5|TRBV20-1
SARVPGRETQY
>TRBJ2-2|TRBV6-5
ASSYLDFRFGELF
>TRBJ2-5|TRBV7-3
ASSSPGYGETQY
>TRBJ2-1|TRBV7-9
ASSLSTWNNEQF
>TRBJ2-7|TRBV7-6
ASSLSPSGTYEQY
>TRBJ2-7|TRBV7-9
ASSPSGIRSYEQY
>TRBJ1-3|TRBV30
AWSQGTGNTIY
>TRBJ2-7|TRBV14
ASSPGTAKYEQY
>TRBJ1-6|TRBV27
ASHGTDYSPLH
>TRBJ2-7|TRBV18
ASSMGTSGEQY
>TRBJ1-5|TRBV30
AWSTQLRGNQPQH
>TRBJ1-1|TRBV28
ASSNDRGGEAF
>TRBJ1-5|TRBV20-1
SASLGQGNQPQH
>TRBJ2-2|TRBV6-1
ASSSGTSRLF